This TCR beta chain appears in the sequencing data of a study of T cell responses to AZD1222 COVID-19 vaccine. On this clone itself: Its antigen is still unknown.

Study conclusions and caveats: Targets within unmutated variant regions were reportedly found for nearly half of spike-specific TCRs. Repertoires were obtained solely post-peak T cell response.

Sequencing used immunoSEQ multiplex PCR; TCRdb keeps in-frame clones, though not all of them. The sample lists about 120,000 clones; 80% to 90% were seen once. The sequenced sample was peripheral blood, obtained on day 0 of AZD1222 vaccination. The TCR was taken from an adult in good health.

As DNA, the CDR3 is TGTGCCAGCAGTAAGGACAGGGAAGAGACCCAGTACTTC. Residues: CASSKDREETQYF. The chain links TRBV28 to TRBJ2-5; 8 bases line up with TRBD1. Germline lookup yields CDR1 MDHEN and CDR2 SYDVKM. V trimming: 5 bases; J trimming: 3 bases; junction bases outside the gene matches: 2. CDR3 length: 13 amino acids.